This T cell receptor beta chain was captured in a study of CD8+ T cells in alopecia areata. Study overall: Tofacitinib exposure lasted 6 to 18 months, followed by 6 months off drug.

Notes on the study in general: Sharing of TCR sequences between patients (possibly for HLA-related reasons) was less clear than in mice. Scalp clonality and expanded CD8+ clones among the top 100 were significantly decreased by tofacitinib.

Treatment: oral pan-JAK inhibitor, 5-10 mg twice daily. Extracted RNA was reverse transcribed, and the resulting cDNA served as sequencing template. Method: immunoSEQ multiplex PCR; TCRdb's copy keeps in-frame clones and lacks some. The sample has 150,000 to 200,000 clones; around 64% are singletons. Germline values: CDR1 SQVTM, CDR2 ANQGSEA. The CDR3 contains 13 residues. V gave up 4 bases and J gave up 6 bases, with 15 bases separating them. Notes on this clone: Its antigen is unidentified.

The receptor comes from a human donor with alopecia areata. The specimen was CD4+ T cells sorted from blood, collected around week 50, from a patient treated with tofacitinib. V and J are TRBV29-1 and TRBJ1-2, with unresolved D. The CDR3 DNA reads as TGCAGCGTTGGACGAGGCGACCGGAATGGCTACACCTTC. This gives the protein CSVGRGDRNGYTF.